Included here is one T cell receptor (beta chain) sequence, with context. This clone has only one observation. Which antigen it targets is not known. The record has no base qualities; no much larger clone is one base away. The CDR3 runs 17 amino acids, cysteine and phenylalanine included. The retained sequence is limited to the CDR3, 51 bases, with the frame set at the first base. The immunoSEQ hsTCRB kit was used to amplify TCR beta chains from genomic DNA. Sequencing of TCR beta libraries was performed on an Illumina MiSeq instrument by the immunoSEQ service. The original methods were these. Analysis of the repertoire data was performed with the immunoSEQ Analyzer. The clones in this table, taken by TCRdb from immuneACCESS, are in-frame only. Not every clone is retained; where verified, under half of the shortfall comes from an unresolved V gene, and the cause of the rest is unknown. The DNA was the basis for D and trimming; V, J and clone size are from that table. Recorded for this sample are fewer than 85,000 clones; 92% of them occurred a single time. The top ten clones comprise about 4.8% of the sample.

The sample belongs to a study of resident and recirculating memory T cells in vitiligo (dated by TCRdb to the late 2010s). Some background on the complete study: The study took epidermis from shave biopsies of two lesional and two nonlesional sites, plus PBMCs, from each of a few stable vitiligo patients for TCR beta sequencing. Without cell sorting, samples were homogenized immediately before genomic DNA was extracted using the Qiagen DNeasy Blood & Tissue Kit. The human TCR beta sequencing tested whether specific clones in lesional vitiligo skin differed from clones in nonlesional skin and blood.

What the study reported, not specific to this receptor: TCR sequences were not found to be conserved across biopsy sites or patients, suggesting that different lesions are infiltrated by different T cell clones, a pattern described as private specificity. No unique dominant TCR clone was detected, and clonality varied among vitiligo lesions. Future mechanistic studies are needed so that the relative contributions of the lesion-infiltrating T cell clones and of human Trm versus Tcm pools can be evaluated. Overlap and correlation analysis found no significant repertoire overlap between any two biopsies, even biopsies from the same patient, apart from each lesion compared with itself.

Vitiligo counted as stable when lesions had not changed during the previous 6 months. To count as stable, patients also needed to show no confetti depigmentation, which is a clinical sign of active vitiligo. Any patient who had received treatment in the previous three months was excluded. PBMCs were isolated from heparinized blood by Ficoll density gradient centrifugation and were subsequently flash-frozen. The rearranged segments are TRBV21-1 and TRBJ2-3; the D call TRBD2 from the table was never checked on the DNA. TRBV21-1 is flagged as a pseudogene. Material for sequencing was blood. The source is a male donor with vitiligo. The DNA sequence reads TGTGCCAGCAGTGAGAGGTATCGAGAAGATAGCACAGATACGCAGTATTTT. This codes for CASSERYREDSTDTQYF.